Reported below is one T cell receptor (beta chain). TCRdb's copy holds only in-frame clones and misses some; the assay was immunoSEQ multiplex PCR. The repertoire has 410,000 or so clones, more than 80% of them found once; the top ten carry over 9%. This entry belongs to a study of Ad26.COV2.S vaccination and SARS-CoV-2 variants. Background on the study: Participants got Ad26.COV2.S intramuscularly, once or twice 56 days apart.

Treatment in this sample: around 19 received Ad26.COV2.S at low or high dose, single or two shots; several received placebo; per-sample allocation not given. Sampling was performed 63 days after the first vaccine or placebo injection. An adult of 18-55 years in Boston served as donor. Germline V gene sequence: CDR1 LGHNA, CDR2 YSLEER. V dropped 4 bases and J dropped 3 bases, with 18 bases sitting between them. The CDR3 length is 17 residues. The V gene is TRBV4-3, the J gene TRBJ2-2; D is possibly TRBD1 (6 bases). The material was peripheral blood, obtained in a trial of Ad26.COV2.S vaccine versus placebo. The clonotype was recovered from a person aged 18 to 59 who received the Ad26.COV2.S COVID-19 vaccine or a placebo. The chain's CDR3 is CASSRYGGHSDTGELFF. The CDR3 bases are TGCGCCAGCAGCCGATATGGGGGCCACAGCGACACCGGGGAGCTGTTTTTT.